One and the same sample provided the 29 T cell receptor beta chains below, sequenced in a study of a mutant IDH1 vaccine in newly diagnosed glioma. No antigen has been identified for these receptors. TCRdb keeps only in-frame clones here, not all; method: immunoSEQ multiplex PCR. The sample records over 30,000 clones, about 86% being singletons. Time point in this sample: week 5, during vaccination. With topical imiquimod, each dose of the vaccine consisted of 300 ug of mutant IDH1 20-mer peptide. The sample was PBMCs, taken from a glioma patient whose treatment included an IDH1 peptide vaccine. Receptors originate from a man younger than 40 with glioma.

The rearrangement links TRBV7-9 to TRBJ1-1; D might be TRBD1 (5 bases). The V and J ends lost 11 bases and 4 bases respectively, with 14 bases between them. Germline V gene lookup returns CDR1 SEHNR and CDR2 FQNEAQ (reference sequence). This CDR3 region has 12 residues. CDR3 loop: CASLPRGTEAFF. CDR3 bases: TGTGCCTCACTCCCGAGGGGCACTGAAGCTTTCTTT.

The CDR3 region has the DNA TGTGCCAGCAGTTGGACAGGGGGAATCACCTACGAGCAGTACTTC. This sequence encodes CASSWTGGITYEQYF. The chain uses TRBV2 and TRBJ2-7, with 10 bases matching TRBD1. V trimming: 5 bases; J trimming: 2 bases; junction bases outside the gene matches: 6. The CDR3 sequence is 15 residues long. Per the germline V gene, CDR1 is SNHLY and CDR2 is FYNNEI.

This chain links TRBV2 with TRBJ2-1; weak D call: TRBD2 (7 bases). Germline-derived CDR1 and CDR2 are SNHLY and FYNNEI. CDR3 size: 16 residues. Trimming took 0 bases from V and 4 from J, leaving 13 bases between them. Here the CDR3 reads CASSEAAGAGYNEQFF. Here the CDR3 DNA reads TGTGCCAGCAGTGAAGCGGCGGGGGCTGGGTACAATGAGCAGTTCTTC.

This clone was seen just once. The chain employs TRBV4-3 and TRBJ2-1; TRBD2 aligns across 9 bases. Trimming took 0 bases from V and 2 from J; bases not matched to a gene: 5. The CDR3 spans 17 residues. Germline V gene lookup returns CDR1 LGHNA and CDR2 YSLEER. For the CDR3, the DNA is TGCGCCAGCAGCCAAGATGTGGAGCGGGGGGCCTACAATGAGCAGTTCTTC. It codes for CASSQDVERGAYNEQFF.

The chain employs TRBV5-4 and TRBJ2-7; D might be TRBD1 or TRBD2, each matching 5 bases. CDR1 is SGHNT, CDR2 YYREEE, per germline (reference sequence). V gave up 2 bases and J gave up 2 bases, with 11 bases separating them. The CDR3 covers 14 residues. The CDR3 reads CASSFRDGTYEQYF. DNA of the CDR3: TGTGCCAGCAGCTTCCGGGACGGTACCTACGAGCAGTACTTC.

The J gene is TRBJ2-3, the V gene TRBV5-1; 10 nucleotides align to TRBD2. The germline gives CDR1 SGHRS, CDR2 YFSETQ. J was trimmed by 4 bases and V by 0 bases; bases with no gene match: 5. The CDR3 loop spans 16 amino acids. Here the CDR3 DNA reads TGCGCCAGCAGCTTGGATCTAGCGGGAGTCCCAGATACGCAGTATTTT. It codes for CASSLDLAGVPDTQYF.

A few counts support this clone. This rearrangement joins TRBV6-1 to TRBJ1-4; 8 bases map to TRBD1. This CDR3 is built from 14 residues. Germline assignment: CDR1 MNHNS and CDR2 SASEGT. Trimming removed 6 bases from V and 4 bases from J; junction bases left unmatched: 4. CDR3 bases: TGTGCCAGCAGCCGGGACAGGAGTAATGAAAAACTGTTTTTT. As protein: CASSRDRSNEKLFF.

The chain has TRBV5-6 and TRBJ2-5; D uncertain. Per the germline V gene, CDR1 is SGHDT and CDR2 is YYEEEE. The length of the CDR3 is 13 residues. Trimming stripped 0 bases from V and 5 bases from J, with 8 bases between. CDR3 in amino acids: CASSLVGVETQYF. The CDR3 bases are TGTGCCAGCAGCTTGGTTGGGGTGGAGACCCAGTACTTC.

The V and J genes are TRBV30 and TRBJ2-3; D unresolved. The CDR3 has 12 residues. Germline lookup yields CDR1 GTSNPN and CDR2 SVGIG (reference sequence). V was clipped by 4 bases and J by 2 bases, with 7 bases between them. The CDR3 protein is CAWKVSTDTQYF. CDR3 sequence (DNA): TGTGCCTGGAAGGTCTCCACAGATACGCAGTATTTT.

DNA for the CDR3: TGTGCCAGCAGTTTTAAGATTGCTAGCGCGAACACCGGGGAGCTGTTTTTT. It is translated as CASSFKIASANTGELFF. This rearrangement joins TRBV27 to TRBJ2-2; possibly TRBD2 for D (6 bases). Germline V gene lookup returns CDR1 MNHEY and CDR2 SMNVEV (reference sequence). Trimming cost V 3 bases and J 0 bases, with 14 bases left between them. The CDR3 loop spans 17 amino acids.

The chain has TRBV19 and TRBJ1-5; TRBD1 agrees at 8 bases. This CDR3 region has 14 residues. CDR1 LNHDA and CDR2 SQIVND come from the germline V gene (reference sequence). V lost 5 bases, J lost 9 bases, and 9 bases stayed unmatched. The CDR3 region is CASSPDRGPRPQHF. The CDR3 nucleotides read TGTGCCAGTAGTCCCGACAGGGGCCCCCGGCCCCAGCATTTT.

The gene calls are TRBV21-1 and TRBJ1-1; the D call of TRBD1 is as the table states it, not checked on the DNA. TRBV21-1 is labeled a pseudogene. This CDR3 is 16 amino acids long. CDR3 amino acids: CASSSSGSRTSTEAFF. CDR3 nucleotide sequence: TGTGCCAGCAGCAGCTCCGGGTCCAGGACATCGACTGAAGCTTTCTTT.

The chain recombines TRBV5-1 with TRBJ1-1; D might be TRBD1 (5 bases). Germline V gene sequence: CDR1 SGHRS, CDR2 YFSETQ. V was clipped by 4 bases and J by 6 bases, with 19 bases between them. The CDR3 length is 15 residues. DNA of the CDR3: TGCGCCAGCAGCCCTGGGGGGGACCGGAAGTCTGAAGCTTTCTTT. Amino acids: CASSPGGDRKSEAFF.

J is TRBJ2-3 and V is TRBV10-2, with TRBD2 matching 9 bases. This CDR3 is 14 amino acids long. Germline V gene sequence: CDR1 WSHSY, CDR2 SAAADI. The V and J ends lost 2 bases and 10 bases, in that order; junction bases with no gene match: 7. Here the CDR3 DNA reads TGCGCCAGCAGTGAGGCCTATAGCGGGAGAGCGCAGTATTTT. Its translation: CASSEAYSGRAQYF.

The rearrangement links TRBV11-1 to TRBJ1-1; unclear D gene. Trimming pared 1 base from V and 2 bases from J, leaving 14 bases between. Per the germline V gene, CDR1 is SGHAT and CDR2 is FQDESV (reference sequence). The CDR3 runs to 16 residues. This CDR3 reads CASSLEDSLANTEAFF. The CDR3, as DNA: TGTGCCAGCAGCTTAGAAGATTCCTTAGCTAACACTGAAGCTTTCTTT. The complete variable domain, with remaining parts taken from reference TRBV11-1 and TRBJ1-1, reads EAEVAQSPRYKITEKSQAVAFWCDPISGHATLYWYRQILGQGPELLVQFQDESVVDDSQLPKDRFSAERLKGVDSTLKIQPAELGDSAMYLCASSLEDSLANTEAFFGQGTRLTVV.

CDR3 in amino acids: CASSSSYEQYF. The CDR3 DNA reads as TGTGCCAGCAGCTCCAGCTACGAGCAGTACTTC. The V gene is TRBV11-2, the J gene TRBJ2-7; D gene uncertain. Germline CDR1 SGHAT, CDR2 FQNNGV. CDR3 length equals 11 residues. V lost 4 bases, J lost 3 bases, and 4 bases lay in between. Drawing the rest from reference TRBV11-2 and TRBJ2-7, the complete variable domain is EAGVAQSPRYKIIEKRQSVAFWCNPISGHATLYWYQQILGQGPKLLIQFQNNGVVDDSQLPKDRFSAERLKGVDSTLKIQPAKLEDSAVYLCASSSSYEQYFGPGTRLTVT.

This clone was picked up one time. This chain uses TRBV19 with TRBJ1-1, with D hard to call. The CDR3 loop spans 14 amino acids. V lost 0 bases to trimming and J lost 4 bases, with 9 bases between them. Germline CDR1 reads LNHDA; CDR2 reads SQIVND (reference sequence). CDR3 coding DNA: TGTGCCAGTAGTATAGATCTATTCGCCACTGAAGCTTTCTTT. It translates to CASSIDLFATEAFF.

The chain employs TRBV18 and TRBJ1-4, with 7 nucleotides matching TRBD1. Germline CDR1 is KGHSH and CDR2 is LQKENI. The CDR3 has 13 amino acids. With 4 bases clipped from V and 8 bases from J, the junction kept 4 bases outside the gene matches. CDR3 DNA: TGTGCCAGCTCACAGTACAGGGGCGAAAAACTGTTTTTT. This encodes CASSQYRGEKLFF.

The rearrangement uses TRBV2 and TRBJ1-4, with D possibly being TRBD1 (5 bases). Trimming shortened V by 3 bases and J by 4 bases, and 9 bases separated the two germline ends. The CDR3 has 14 residues. The V gene's germline CDR1 is SNHLY and CDR2 FYNNEI. CDR3 nucleotides: TGTGCCAGCAGTGATTGGGGGAATAATGAAAAACTGTTTTTT. It is translated as CASSDWGNNEKLFF.

The V and J genes are TRBV29-1 and TRBJ2-3; the D is unclear. CDR1 is SQVTM, CDR2 ANQGSEA, per germline. This CDR3 is 10 amino acids long. V shed 7 bases and J shed 3 bases, with 5 bases lying between them. Written as DNA, the CDR3 is TGCAGCGCCCTTACAGATACGCAGTATTTT. Amino acids: CSALTDTQYF.

The rearrangement links TRBV5-6 to TRBJ2-5; TRBD1 aligns across 7 bases. The length of the CDR3 is 16 residues. Germline CDR1 SGHDT, CDR2 YYEEEE. V was clipped by 4 bases and J by 3 bases; unmatched bases: 12. This CDR3 is CASSVGQALGEETQYF. CDR3 in DNA: TGTGCCAGCAGCGTTGGACAGGCCTTAGGGGAAGAGACCCAGTACTTC.

This clone was picked up a small number of times. The chain combines TRBV7-9 with TRBJ2-6; 7 bases line up with TRBD2. CDR1 is SEHNR, CDR2 FQNEAQ, per germline (reference sequence). The CDR3 totals 13 residues. With V trimmed by 6 bases and J by 14 bases, 10 bases remained unmatched. CDR3 region: CASSPGFGGFLTF. In DNA form, the CDR3 reads TGTGCCAGCAGTCCCGGGTTCGGGGGGTTCCTGACTTTC.

The chain links TRBV6-1 to TRBJ2-7; D gene unclear. Trimming took 3 bases from V and 3 from J, leaving 15 bases between them. In germline, CDR1 is MNHNS, CDR2 SASEGT. The CDR3 loop spans 15 amino acids. This chain's CDR3 is CASSDLSRTLYEQYF. The DNA for the CDR3 is TGTGCCAGCAGTGATCTTTCCAGGACCCTCTACGAGCAGTACTTC.

This chain links TRBV19 with TRBJ2-2; a weak D match, TRBD1 (5 bases). This CDR3 has 16 residues. The ends were cut back, 3 bases at V and 2 bases at J, with 13 bases in the middle. Germline-derived CDR1 and CDR2 are LNHDA and SQIVND (reference sequence). The CDR3 DNA reads as TGTGCCAGTAGTATGGGGCTCTTCCTAAACACCGGGGAGCTGTTTTTT. This codes for CASSMGLFLNTGELFF.

The rearrangement links TRBV13 to TRBJ2-4, with 12 nucleotides matching TRBD2. J lost 8 bases, V lost 4 bases, and 9 bases had no gene match. The germline CDR1 and CDR2 sequences are PRHDT and FYEKMQ (reference sequence). This CDR3 has 16 amino acids. Written as DNA, the CDR3 is TGTGCCAGCAGCTCGATTCTAGCGGGAGGGGGGTACATTCAGTACTTC. Its protein is CASSSILAGGGYIQYF.

Comment on this clone: One end of the junction is discordant with germline, which a read error may explain. The chain has TRBV5-4 and TRBJ2-1, with 9 bases lining up with TRBD2. Germline CDR1 SGHNT, CDR2 YYREEE (reference sequence). The CDR3 sequence is 16 residues long. The CDR3 is CVSSILAGRPYNEQFF. CDR3 DNA: TGTGTCAGCAGTATTCTAGCGGGGCGACCCTACAATGAGCAGTTCTTC.

The V and J genes are TRBV6-5 and TRBJ2-7, with D unclear. The CDR3 totals 12 residues. Trimming shortened V by 6 bases and J by 5 bases, and 11 bases separated the two germline ends. Germline assignment: CDR1 MNHEY and CDR2 SVGAGI. The CDR3 loop is CASSPLGDEQYF. The CDR3 DNA is TGTGCCAGCAGCCCTCTGGGCGACGAGCAGTACTTC.

This chain joins TRBV9 and TRBJ2-1; perhaps TRBD2 as D (5 bases). CDR3 length: 14 amino acids. V shed 3 bases and J shed 4 bases, with 11 bases lying between them. CDR1 is SGDLS and CDR2 is YYNGEE in the germline V gene. CDR3: CASSERTGYNEQFF. CDR3 DNA sequence: TGTGCCAGCAGCGAGCGAACGGGGTACAATGAGCAGTTCTTC.

This clone was seen once. V gene TRBV6-5 combines with J gene TRBJ2-1; the D gene is possibly TRBD2 (6 bases). Trimming stripped 4 bases from V and 6 bases from J, with 16 bases between. Germline CDR1 is MNHEY and CDR2 is SVGAGI. The CDR3 has 15 residues. DNA of the CDR3: TGTGCCAGCAGTTTGGGACTCTCCACCGGCAATGAGCAGTTCTTC. Translating it yields CASSLGLSTGNEQFF.